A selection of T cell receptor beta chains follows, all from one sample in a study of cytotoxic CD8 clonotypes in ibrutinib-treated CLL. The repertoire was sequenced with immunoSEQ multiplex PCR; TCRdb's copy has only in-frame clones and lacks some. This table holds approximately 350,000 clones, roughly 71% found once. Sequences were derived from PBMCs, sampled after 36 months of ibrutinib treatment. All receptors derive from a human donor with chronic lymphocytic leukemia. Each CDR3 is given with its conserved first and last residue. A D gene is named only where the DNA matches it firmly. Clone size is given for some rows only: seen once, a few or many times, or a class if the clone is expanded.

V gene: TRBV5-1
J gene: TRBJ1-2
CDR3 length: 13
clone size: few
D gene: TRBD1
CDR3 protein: CASSLETGGGYTF
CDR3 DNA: TGCGCCAGCAGCTTGGAGACAGGGGGTGGCTACACCTTC

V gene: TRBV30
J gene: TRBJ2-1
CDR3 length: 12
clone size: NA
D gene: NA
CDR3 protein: CAWRGRLDEQFF
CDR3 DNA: TGTGCCTGGAGGGGCAGATTGGATGAGCAGTTCTTC

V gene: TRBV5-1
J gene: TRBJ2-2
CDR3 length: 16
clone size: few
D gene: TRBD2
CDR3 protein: CASSLAPATGRLELFF
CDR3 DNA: TGCGCCAGCAGCTTGGCCCCAGCAACCGGGAGGTTGGAGCTGTTTTTT

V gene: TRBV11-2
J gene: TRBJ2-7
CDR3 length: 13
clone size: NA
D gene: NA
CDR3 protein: CASSLVVWGEQYF
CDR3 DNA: TGTGCCAGCAGCTTAGTAGTATGGGGCGAGCAGTACTTC

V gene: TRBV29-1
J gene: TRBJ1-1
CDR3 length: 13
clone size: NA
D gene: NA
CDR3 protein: CSVGQKLNTEAFF
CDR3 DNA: TGCAGCGTTGGACAGAAATTAAACACTGAAGCTTTCTTT

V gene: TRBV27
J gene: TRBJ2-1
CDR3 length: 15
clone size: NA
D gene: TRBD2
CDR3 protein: CASSFVTSGHNEQFF
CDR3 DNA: TGTGCCAGCAGTTTTGTGACTAGCGGGCACAATGAGCAGTTCTTC

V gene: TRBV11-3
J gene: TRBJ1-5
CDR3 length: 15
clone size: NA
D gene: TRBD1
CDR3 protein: CASSLGGTGNQPQHF
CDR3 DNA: TGTGCCAGCAGCTTAGGGGGGACAGGGAATCAGCCCCAGCATTTT

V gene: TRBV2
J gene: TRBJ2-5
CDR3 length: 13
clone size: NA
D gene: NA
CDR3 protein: CASSDGGRETQYF
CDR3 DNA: TGTGCCAGCAGTGATGGGGGCCGGGAGACCCAGTACTTC

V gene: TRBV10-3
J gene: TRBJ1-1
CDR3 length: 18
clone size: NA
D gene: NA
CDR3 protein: CAISEFVLGAGVNTEAFF
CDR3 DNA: TGTGCCATCAGTGAGTTCGTACTCGGGGCGGGGGTGAACACTGAAGCTTTCTTT

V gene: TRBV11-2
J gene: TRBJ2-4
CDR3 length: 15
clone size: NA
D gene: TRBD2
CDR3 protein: CASKILGLAENIQYF
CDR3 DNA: TGTGCCAGCAAGATTTTGGGGCTAGCGGAAAACATTCAGTACTTC

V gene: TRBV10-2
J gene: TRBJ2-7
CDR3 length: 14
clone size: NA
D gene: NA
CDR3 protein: CASNPGHDSYEQYF
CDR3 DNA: TGCGCCAGCAATCCGGGACACGACTCCTACGAGCAGTACTTC

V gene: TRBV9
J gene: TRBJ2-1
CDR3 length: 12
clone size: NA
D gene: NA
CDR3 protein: CASSRDHNEQFF
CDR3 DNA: TGTGCCAGCAGTCGGGATCACAATGAGCAGTTCTTC

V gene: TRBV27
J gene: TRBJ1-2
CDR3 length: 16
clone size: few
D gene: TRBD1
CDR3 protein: CASSPSRTGHLYGYTF
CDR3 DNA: TGTGCCAGCAGTCCTTCTCGGACAGGGCATCTCTATGGCTACACCTTC

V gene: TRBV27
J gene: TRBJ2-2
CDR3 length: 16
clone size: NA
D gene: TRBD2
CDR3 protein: CASRASGRRGYGELFF
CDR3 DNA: TGTGCCAGCAGAGCTAGCGGGAGGAGAGGTTACGGGGAGCTGTTTTTT

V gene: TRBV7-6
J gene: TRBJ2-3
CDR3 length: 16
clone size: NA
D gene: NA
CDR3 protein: CASSLASGTSTDTQYF
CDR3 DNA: TGTGCCAGCAGCTTAGCCAGCGGAACTAGCACAGATACGCAGTATTTT

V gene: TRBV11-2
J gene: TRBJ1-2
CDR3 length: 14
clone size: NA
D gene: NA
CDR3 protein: CASSHRGSNYGYTF
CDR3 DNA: TGTGCCAGCTCCCATCGGGGATCTAACTATGGCTACACCTTC

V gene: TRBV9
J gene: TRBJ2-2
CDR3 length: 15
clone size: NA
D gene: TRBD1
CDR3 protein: CASSVTGENTGELFF
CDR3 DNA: TGTGCCAGCAGCGTCACAGGGGAAAACACCGGGGAGCTGTTTTTT

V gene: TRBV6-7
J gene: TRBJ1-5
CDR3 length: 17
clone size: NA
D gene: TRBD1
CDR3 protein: CASRYDRGGGSNQPQHF
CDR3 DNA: TGTGCCAGCAGATACGACAGGGGGGGTGGTAGCAATCAGCCCCAGCATTTT

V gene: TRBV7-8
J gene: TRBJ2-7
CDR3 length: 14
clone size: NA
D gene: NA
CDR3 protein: CASKGYDRSYEQYF
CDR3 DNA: TGTGCCAGCAAGGGTTACGACAGGTCCTACGAGCAGTACTTC

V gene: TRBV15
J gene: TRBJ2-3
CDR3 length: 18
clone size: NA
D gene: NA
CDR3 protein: CATSSNSLTGWGTDTQYF
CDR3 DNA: TGTGCCACCAGCAGTAACTCCCTCACGGGGTGGGGCACAGATACGCAGTATTTT

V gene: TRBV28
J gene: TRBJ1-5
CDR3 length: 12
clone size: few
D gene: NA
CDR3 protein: CASSPHLQPQHF
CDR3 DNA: TGTGCCAGCAGCCCGCATTTGCAGCCCCAGCATTTT

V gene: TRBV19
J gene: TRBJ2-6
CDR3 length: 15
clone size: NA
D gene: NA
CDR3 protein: CASSDPGDKANVLTF
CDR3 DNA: TGTGCCAGTAGTGATCCAGGGGATAAAGCCAACGTCCTGACTTTC